The rows below give T cell receptor beta chains drawn from one sample of a study of CD8 T cells in ankylosing spondylitis. Via MiXCR, TCRdb re-called the 5' RACE reads, giving one row per CDR3 protein. The repertoire includes over 700,000 distinct CDR3 sequences, around 20% of them detected once, and around 20% sits in the top ten. Sequenced input: blood, either unsorted or a sorted T cell fraction (not recorded which). The source is a male donor with ankylosing spondylitis. Both conserved end residues are part of each CDR3. D genes are given only for firm matches. Only some rows state a clone size, as once, few, many or a class for expanded clones.

V gene	D gene	J gene	clone size	CDR3 protein	CDR3 DNA
TRBV7-3	TRBD1	TRBJ2-1	-	CASSLQGPRTQNEQFF	TGTGCCAGCAGCCTACAGGGGCCGAGAACCCAAAATGAGCAGTTCTTC
TRBV5-1	-	TRBJ2-3	-	CASSLDLKGDTQYF	TGCGCCAGCAGCTTGGACCTCAAGGGGGATACGCAGTATTTT
TRBV7-8	-	TRBJ2-1	-	CASSLAGTANEQFF	TGTGCCAGCAGCTTAGCTGGGACGGCGAATGAGCAGTTCTTC
TRBV3-1	TRBD1	TRBJ2-1	many	CASSQDRGSYNEQFF	TGTGCCAGCAGCCAGGACAGGGGGTCCTACAATGAGCAGTTCTTC
TRBV12-3/TRBV12-4	-	TRBJ1-4	-	CASSFNRAGFGKLFF	TGTGCCAGCAGTTTTAACAGGGCCGGTTTTGGAAAACTGTTTTTT
TRBV12-3/TRBV12-4	TRBD2	TRBJ2-2	many	CASSTSGVDTGELFF	TGTGCCAGCAGTACTAGCGGGGTAGACACCGGGGAGCTGTTTTTT
TRBV29-1	TRBD1	TRBJ2-7	-	CSVESEWQGAYEQYF	TGCAGCGTTGAGTCGGAATGGCAGGGGGCCTACGAGCAGTACTTC
TRBV12-3/TRBV12-4	-	TRBJ2-1	many	CASTMVSSSYNEQFF	TGTGCCAGCACCATGGTATCTTCCTCCTACAATGAGCAGTTCTTC
TRBV24-1	TRBD2	TRBJ2-1	few	CATAGGGTSYNEQFF	TGTGCCACCGCTGGGGGGGGGACGAGCTACAATGAGCAGTTCTTC
TRBV29-1	TRBD1	TRBJ2-2	few	CSVQNGTGNTGELFF	TGCAGCGTTCAAAATGGGACAGGGAACACCGGGGAGCTGTTTTTT
TRBV5-1	-	TRBJ2-7	few	CASSFGFRVDEQYF	TGCGCCAGCAGCTTTGGTTTCAGGGTGGACGAGCAGTACTTC
TRBV27	TRBD2	TRBJ2-1	-	CASSLILAANNEQFF	TGTGCCAGCAGTTTGATCCTAGCGGCCAACAATGAGCAGTTCTTC
TRBV9	TRBD1	TRBJ1-1	few	CASSAGTGMALNTEAFF	TGTGCCAGCAGCGCCGGGACAGGGATGGCGCTGAACACTGAAGCTTTCTTT
TRBV7-9	-	TRBJ2-7	-	CASSAMEEQYF	TGTGCCAGCAGCGCCATGGAAGAGCAGTACTTC
TRBV20-1	TRBD2	TRBJ2-2	few	CSALGGHNTGELFF	TGCAGTGCTTTGGGAGGGCACAACACCGGGGAGCTGTTTTTT
TRBV20-1	-	TRBJ1-2	few	CSARTELYGYTF	TGCAGTGCTCGGACAGAACTCTATGGCTACACCTTC
TRBV5-1	TRBD1	TRBJ2-7	many	CASSSGTASYEQYF	TGCGCCAGCAGCTCCGGGACAGCTTCCTACGAGCAGTACTTC
TRBV19	-	TRBJ2-1	few	CASSISASVPYNEQFF	TGTGCCAGTAGTATTTCTGCTAGCGTGCCCTACAATGAGCAGTTCTTC
TRBV28	-	TRBJ2-5	-	CASSSLGLGPKETQYF	TGTGCCAGCAGTTCATTGGGGCTAGGGCCTAAAGAGACCCAGTACTTC
TRBV7-9	TRBD2	TRBJ2-7	few	CASSPGLAGRYYEQYF	TGTGCCAGCAGCCCTGGGCTAGCGGGGAGGTACTACGAGCAGTACTTC
TRBV27	TRBD1	TRBJ2-2	-	CASSFWTGSGELFF	TGTGCCAGCAGTTTCTGGACAGGGAGCGGGGAGCTGTTTTTT
TRBV20-1	-	TRBJ2-5	few	CSARVRGETQYF	TGCAGTGCTAGAGTGAGAGGGGAGACCCAGTACTTC
TRBV7-2	TRBD2	TRBJ2-2	-	CASSPTTSGGLTGELFF	TGTGCCAGCAGCCCCACGACTAGCGGGGGGCTCACCGGGGAGCTGTTTTTT
TRBV20-1	-	TRBJ2-7	once	CSARDPIGRNHEQYF	TGCAGTGCTAGAGATCCCATCGGGAGAAACCACGAGCAGTACTTC
TRBV12-3/TRBV12-4	-	TRBJ1-4	few	CASSLGTRGEKLFF	TGTGCCAGCAGTTTAGGTACTCGCGGGGAAAAACTGTTTTTT
TRBV11-2	-	TRBJ1-5	-	CASSASGLGNQPQHF	TGTGCCAGCAGCGCCTCGGGGTTGGGCAATCAGCCCCAGCATTTT
TRBV19	TRBD2	TRBJ2-1	-	CASSILAGLDEQFF	TGTGCCAGTAGTATCCTAGCGGGGTTGGATGAGCAGTTCTTC
TRBV6-5	-	TRBJ1-2	-	CASSYSVPDDYGYTF	TGTGCCAGCAGTTACTCCGTCCCAGATGACTATGGCTACACCTTC
TRBV20-1	TRBD2	TRBJ2-1	-	CSGSSGGHNEQFF	TGCAGTGGGTCCAGCGGGGGGCACAATGAGCAGTTCTTC
TRBV7-2	-	TRBJ2-2	-	CASRHPGPRSGGELFF	TGTGCCAGCAGACATCCGGGGCCCCGGTCGGGCGGGGAGCTGTTTTTT
TRBV5-1	-	TRBJ1-1	few	CASSHRDGLYTEAFF	TGCGCCAGCAGCCACCGGGACGGACTGTACACTGAAGCTTTCTTT